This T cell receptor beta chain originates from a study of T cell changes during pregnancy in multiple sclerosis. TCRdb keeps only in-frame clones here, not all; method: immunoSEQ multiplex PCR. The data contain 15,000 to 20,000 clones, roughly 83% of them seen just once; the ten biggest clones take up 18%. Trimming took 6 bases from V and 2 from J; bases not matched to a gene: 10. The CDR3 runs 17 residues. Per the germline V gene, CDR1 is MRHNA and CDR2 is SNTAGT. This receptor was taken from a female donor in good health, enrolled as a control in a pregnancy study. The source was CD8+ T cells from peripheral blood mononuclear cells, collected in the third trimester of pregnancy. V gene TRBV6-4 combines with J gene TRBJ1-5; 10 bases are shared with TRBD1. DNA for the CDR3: TGTGCCAGCAGGCACCGGGACAGGGGACAAGGCAATCAGCCCCAGCATTTT. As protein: CASRHRDRGQGNQPQHF.